This paragraph covers one T cell receptor beta chain sequence. Its antigen is currently unknown. The CDR3 is 16 amino acids. The V end lost 0 bases, the J end lost 8 bases, and 14 bases lay between the germline ends. The germline CDR1 and CDR2 sequences are MNHNS and SASEGT. The record originates from a study of cytomegalovirus exposure and HLA in healthy donors. Study-wide results and limits: Cytomegalovirus association was assigned to approximately 160 TCR beta chains.

Participants comprised healthy donors of bone marrow. With 60 Vbeta and 13 Jbeta primers, the PCR was carried out. Sequenced by immunoSEQ multiplex PCR; TCRdb stores in-frame clones only, minus some. The sample includes 150,000 to 200,000 clones, about four fifths seen only once; the top ten take about 4%. The chain links TRBV6-1 to TRBJ1-6, with D possibly being TRBD1 (5 bases). The TCR comes from a man aged 50-59 years in good health and CMV-seropositive. Sequenced input: PBMCs. The CDR3 sequence is CASSEAMTQVHSPLHF. In nucleotides, the CDR3 is TGTGCCAGCAGTGAAGCAATGACACAGGTCCATTCACCCCTCCACTTT.